The table lists the clone carrying this TCR beta chain with a few counts. Its target is not known. The CDR3 sequence is 15 residues long. With V trimmed by 6 bases and J by 2 bases, 9 bases remained unmatched. Looked up from germline, CDR1 is LGHDT and CDR2 is YNNKEL (reference sequence). TCRdb independently ran MiXCR on the RT-PCR reads; one entry per CDR3 protein. The repertoire has hundreds of thousands of distinct CDR3 sequences, approximately 7.6% of them found once; the top ten carry over 10%. The data are from a study of response to subunit inactivated influenza vaccine. Study-wide results and limits: Each seasonal flu vaccination may recruit only limited new T cells, authors suggested.

This TCR derives from a man aged 45-69 years who received an inactivated influenza vaccine. Material: PBMCs from blood, obtained about 23 months after vaccination. This chain joins TRBV3-1 and TRBJ1-1, with 7 nucleotides matching TRBD1. CDR3 in DNA: TGTGCCAGCAGGGAAACAGGGGCAGATAACACTGAAGCTTTCTTT. Translated: CASRETGADNTEAFF.